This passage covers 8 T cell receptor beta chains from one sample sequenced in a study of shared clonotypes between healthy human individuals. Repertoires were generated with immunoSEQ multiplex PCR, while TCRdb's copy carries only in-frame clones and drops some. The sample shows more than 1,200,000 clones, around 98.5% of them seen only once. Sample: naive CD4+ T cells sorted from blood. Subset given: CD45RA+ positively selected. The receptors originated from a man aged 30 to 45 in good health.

The CDR3 sequence: CASSAEKLTEAFF. The CDR3 bases are TGTGCCAGCAGTGCGGAGAAGCTCACTGAAGCTTTCTTT. This sequence joins TRBV2 and TRBJ1-1; D gene ambiguous. The CDR3 is 13 amino acids. CDR1 is SNHLY and CDR2 is FYNNEI in the germline V gene. Trimming removed 4 bases from V and 4 bases from J, with 10 bases in between.

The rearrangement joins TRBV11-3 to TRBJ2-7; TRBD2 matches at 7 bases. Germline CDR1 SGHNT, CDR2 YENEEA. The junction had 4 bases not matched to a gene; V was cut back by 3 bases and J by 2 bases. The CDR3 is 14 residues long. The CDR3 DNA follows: TGTGCCAGCAGCTTGCCGGGACTACCCTACGAGCAGTACTTC. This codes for CASSLPGLPYEQYF. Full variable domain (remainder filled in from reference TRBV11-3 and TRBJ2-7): EAGVVQSPRYKIIEKKQPVAFWCNPISGHNTLYWYLQNLGQGPELLIRYENEEAVDDSQLPKDRFSAERLKGVDSTLKIQPAELGDSAVYLCASSLPGLPYEQYFGPGTRLTVT.

The CDR3 nucleotides read TGTGCCAGCAGGGGGGGCAGGACAGAGACCCAGTACTTC. Amino acid sequence: CASRGGRTETQYF. The V gene is TRBV2, the J gene TRBJ2-5; D could derive from TRBD1 or TRBD2 (6 bases each). Germline-derived CDR1 and CDR2 are SNHLY and FYNNEI. The length of the CDR3 is 13 residues. V lost 6 bases and J 4 bases, leaving 12 bases between the germline ends.

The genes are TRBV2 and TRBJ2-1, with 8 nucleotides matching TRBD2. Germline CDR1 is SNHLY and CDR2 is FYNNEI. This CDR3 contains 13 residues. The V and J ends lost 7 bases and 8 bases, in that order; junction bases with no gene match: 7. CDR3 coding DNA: TGTGCCAGCATTACGGGAGGGGTCGATGAGCAGTTCTTC. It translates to CASITGGVDEQFF.

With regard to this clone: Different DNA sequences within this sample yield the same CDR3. The CDR3 loop is CASSPGGSYNEQFF. CDR3 coding DNA: TGTGCCAGCAGCCCCGGGGGGAGCTACAATGAGCAGTTCTTC. The rearrangement links TRBV9 to TRBJ2-1; 7 nucleotides agree with TRBD2. J was trimmed by 3 bases and V by 4 bases; bases with no gene match: 4. Germline lookup yields CDR1 SGDLS and CDR2 YYNGEE. CDR3 length equals 14 residues.

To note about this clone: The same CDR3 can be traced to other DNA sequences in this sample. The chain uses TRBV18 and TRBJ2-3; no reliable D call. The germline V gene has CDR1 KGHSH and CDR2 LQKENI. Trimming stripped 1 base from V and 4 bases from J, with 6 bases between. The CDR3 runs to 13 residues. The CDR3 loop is CASSPRSSDTQYF. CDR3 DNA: TGTGCCAGCTCACCACGAAGCTCAGATACGCAGTATTTT.

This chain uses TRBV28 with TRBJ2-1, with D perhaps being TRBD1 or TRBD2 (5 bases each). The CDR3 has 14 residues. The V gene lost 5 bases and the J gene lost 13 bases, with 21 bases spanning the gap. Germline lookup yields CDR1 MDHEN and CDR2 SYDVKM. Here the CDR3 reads CASSPPPGLGDQFF. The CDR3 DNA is TGTGCCAGCAGTCCGCCCCCGGGGCTAGGTGATCAGTTCTTC.

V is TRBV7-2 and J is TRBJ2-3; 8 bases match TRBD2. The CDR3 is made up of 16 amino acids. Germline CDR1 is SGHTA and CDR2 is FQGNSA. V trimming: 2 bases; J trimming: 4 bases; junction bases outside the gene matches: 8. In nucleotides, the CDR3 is TGTGCCAGCAGCTTATGGGAAGCGGGAGAGGCAGATACGCAGTATTTT. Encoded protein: CASSLWEAGEADTQYF.